This T cell receptor beta chain was documented in a study of blood T cell repertoires in COVID-19. Study at large: Sources were T cells, B-cell-depleted T cells, or PBMCs; the material itself was cDNA or gDNA.

In the original processing: Estimation of nucleated cell counts was performed using reference gene primer amplification. TCRdb's table, derived via immunoSEQ multiplex PCR, lists solely in-frame clones and lacks some. V and J calls and clone size come straight from that table; D and trimming were deduced from the DNA. Of 150,000 or so clones listed, about 86% are singletons. The CDR3 consists of 15 residues. The V end lost 3 bases, the J end lost 5 bases, and 17 bases lay between the germline ends. Germline V gene data show CDR1 as KGHSH and CDR2 as LQKENI. The origin of this receptor is an elderly woman with acute or convalescent COVID-19. This chain joins TRBV18 and TRBJ2-7, with TRBD1 as a possible D gene (5 bases). Sequencing used peripheral blood. This CDR3 is CASSPTSGGQNEQYF. The CDR3, as DNA: TGTGCCAGCTCACCCACCTCCGGCGGACAAAACGAGCAGTACTTC.